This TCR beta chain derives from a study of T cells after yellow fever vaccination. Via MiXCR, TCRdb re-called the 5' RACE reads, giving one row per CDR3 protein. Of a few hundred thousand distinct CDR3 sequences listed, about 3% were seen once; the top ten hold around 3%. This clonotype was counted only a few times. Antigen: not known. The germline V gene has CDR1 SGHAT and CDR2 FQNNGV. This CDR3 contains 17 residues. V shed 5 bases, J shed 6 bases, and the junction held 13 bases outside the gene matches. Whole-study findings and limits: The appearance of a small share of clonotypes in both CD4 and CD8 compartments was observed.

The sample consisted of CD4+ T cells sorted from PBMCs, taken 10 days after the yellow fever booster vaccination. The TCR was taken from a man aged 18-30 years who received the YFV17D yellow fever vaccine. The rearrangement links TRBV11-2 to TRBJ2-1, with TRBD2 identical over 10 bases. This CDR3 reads CASSSPGGLAGGNEQFF. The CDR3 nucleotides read TGTGCCAGCAGCAGCCCCGGAGGATTAGCGGGGGGCAATGAGCAGTTCTTC.